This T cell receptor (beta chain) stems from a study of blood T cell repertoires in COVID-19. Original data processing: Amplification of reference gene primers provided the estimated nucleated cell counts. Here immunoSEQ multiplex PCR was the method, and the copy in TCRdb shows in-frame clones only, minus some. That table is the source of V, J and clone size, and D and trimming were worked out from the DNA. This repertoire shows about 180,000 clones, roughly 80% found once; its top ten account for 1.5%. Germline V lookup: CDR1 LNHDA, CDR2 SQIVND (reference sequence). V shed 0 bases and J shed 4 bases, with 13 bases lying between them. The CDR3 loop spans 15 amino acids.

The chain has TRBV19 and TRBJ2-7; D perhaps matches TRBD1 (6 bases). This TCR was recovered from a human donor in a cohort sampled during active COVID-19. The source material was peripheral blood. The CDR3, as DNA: TGTGCCAGTAGTATAGATGGGAGCAGGGGATACGAGCAGTACTTC. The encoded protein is CASSIDGSRGYEQYF.